What follows is one TCR beta chain and its context. The antigen is not known. The data were taken from a study of shared clonotypes between healthy human individuals. Study conclusions and caveats: Naive CD4 clonotype sharing across a few donors was 4% to 5%. The generation probabilities recorded for non-shared clonotypes fell below those of clonotypes shared by all four donors.

The trim removed 4 bases at V and 0 bases at J, leaving 15 bases unmatched. Germline assignment: CDR1 SGHNT and CDR2 YYREEE (reference sequence). The CDR3 extends over 20 amino acids. Data came from immunoSEQ multiplex PCR; TCRdb stores just in-frame clones and leaves some out. Among about 1 million clones listed, around 74% were seen once. Sequencing input: memory CD4+ T cells sorted from blood. The subset: CD45RA-negative fraction. The TCR sequence derives from a man aged 18-30 years in good health. The chain carries TRBV5-4 and TRBJ2-6, with 8 bases identical to TRBD1. The CDR3 reads CASSRGQDYFLLSGANVLTF. In DNA, the CDR3 is TGTGCCAGCAGCCGGGGACAGGATTACTTCCTCCTCTCTGGGGCCAACGTCCTGACTTTC.